The rows below give T cell receptor beta chains drawn from one sample of a study of blood T cell repertoires in COVID-19. Some clones are missing from TCRdb's copy, which holds only in-frame ones; the method was immunoSEQ multiplex PCR. Here the sample spans about 160,000 clones, over 75% being singletons. The sequenced material came from peripheral blood. These receptor sequences come from a man between 70 and 80 years old with acute or convalescent COVID-19. CDR3s include the opening cysteine and the closing phenylalanine or tryptophan. The D gene is left open where the match is weak. Expanded clones get a size class; other rows say once, few or many, or leave the size out.

d_call: TRBD1; j_call: TRBJ2-1; v_call: TRBV5-1; clone_size: -; cdr3_aa: CASSLFSGGHGNEQFF; cdr3_nt: TGCGCCAGCAGCTTGTTTTCAGGGGGTCACGGCAATGAGCAGTTCTTC
d_call: TRBD1; j_call: TRBJ2-3; v_call: TRBV5-5; clone_size: -; cdr3_aa: CASSLVGQGSDTQYF; cdr3_nt: TGTGCCAGCAGCTTGGTAGGACAGGGTTCCGATACGCAGTATTTT
d_call: TRBD2; j_call: TRBJ2-1; v_call: TRBV7-2; clone_size: once; cdr3_aa: CASSLTSGRPSYNEQFF; cdr3_nt: TGTGCCAGCAGCTTGACTAGCGGGAGACCTTCCTACAATGAGCAGTTCTTC
d_call: -; j_call: TRBJ2-6; v_call: TRBV19; clone_size: -; cdr3_aa: CASSKDSSGANVLTF; cdr3_nt: TGTGCCAGTAGCAAAGACAGCTCTGGGGCCAACGTCCTGACTTTC
d_call: TRBD1; j_call: TRBJ1-4; v_call: TRBV9; clone_size: -; cdr3_aa: CASSDPTTGANEKLFF; cdr3_nt: TGTGCCAGCAGCGACCCAACGACAGGGGCTAATGAAAAACTGTTTTTT
d_call: -; j_call: TRBJ2-5; v_call: TRBV12-3/TRBV12-4; clone_size: -; cdr3_aa: CASSLPAWETQYF; cdr3_nt: TGTGCCAGCAGTTTGCCCGCGTGGGAGACCCAGTACTTC
d_call: TRBD1; j_call: TRBJ2-7; v_call: TRBV2; clone_size: -; cdr3_aa: CASKATGVPYEQYF; cdr3_nt: TGTGCCAGCAAAGCCACAGGGGTTCCCTACGAGCAGTACTTC
d_call: -; j_call: TRBJ2-3; v_call: TRBV27; clone_size: -; cdr3_aa: CASSIQGTDTQYF; cdr3_nt: TGTGCCAGCAGTATCCAGGGCACAGATACGCAGTATTTT
d_call: -; j_call: TRBJ2-4; v_call: TRBV12-2; clone_size: -; cdr3_aa: CASRLARDSLTKNIQYF; cdr3_nt: TGTGCAAGTCGCTTAGCGCGGGACAGCTTAACCAAAAACATTCAGTACTTC
d_call: -; j_call: TRBJ2-6; v_call: TRBV6-5; clone_size: -; cdr3_aa: CASSHRYNVLTF; cdr3_nt: TGTGCCAGCAGTCACCGCTACAACGTCCTGACTTTC
d_call: TRBD2; j_call: TRBJ2-3; v_call: TRBV9; clone_size: few; cdr3_aa: CASSVEDGRGTSTDTQYF; cdr3_nt: TGTGCCAGCAGCGTAGAAGACGGGAGGGGAACTAGCACAGATACGCAGTATTTT
d_call: -; j_call: TRBJ2-5; v_call: TRBV14; clone_size: -; cdr3_aa: CASSPRVAETQYF; cdr3_nt: TGTGCCAGCAGCCCTCGGGTAGCAGAGACCCAGTACTTC
d_call: TRBD2; j_call: TRBJ2-5; v_call: TRBV11-2; clone_size: once; cdr3_aa: CASSPPGEGWETQYF; cdr3_nt: TGTGCCAGCAGTCCCCCCGGGGAGGGATGGGAGACCCAGTACTTC
d_call: TRBD2; j_call: TRBJ2-4; v_call: TRBV6-5; clone_size: few; cdr3_aa: CASSWGQGGRNIQYF; cdr3_nt: TGTGCCAGCAGTTGGGGGCAGGGCGGGAGGAACATTCAGTACTTC
d_call: TRBD2; j_call: TRBJ2-1; v_call: TRBV4-3; clone_size: -; cdr3_aa: CASSLRGVAGTYNEQFF; cdr3_nt: TGCGCCAGCAGCCTGCGGGGGGTAGCGGGCACCTACAATGAGCAGTTCTTC
d_call: -; j_call: TRBJ1-5; v_call: TRBV6-5; clone_size: -; cdr3_aa: CASNGQRPLNQPQHF; cdr3_nt: TGTGCCAGCAACGGACAGCGACCTCTGAATCAGCCCCAGCATTTT
d_call: -; j_call: TRBJ1-2; v_call: TRBV11-2; clone_size: few; cdr3_aa: CASSFELQANYGYTF; cdr3_nt: TGTGCCAGCAGCTTCGAACTCCAGGCGAACTATGGCTACACCTTC
d_call: -; j_call: TRBJ1-1; v_call: TRBV12-3/TRBV12-4; clone_size: -; cdr3_aa: CASRKGEPLAFF; cdr3_nt: TGTGCCAGCAGAAAGGGGGAGCCTCTCGCTTTCTTT
d_call: TRBD1; j_call: TRBJ2-3; v_call: TRBV14; clone_size: once; cdr3_aa: CASSHGQGARGRNTGTQYF; cdr3_nt: TGTGCCAGCAGCCACGGCCAGGGGGCGAGAGGGAGAAACACGGGTACGCAGTATTTT
d_call: TRBD2; j_call: TRBJ2-7; v_call: TRBV25-1; clone_size: -; cdr3_aa: CASSESRTSGLSYEQYF; cdr3_nt: TGTGCCAGCAGTGAATCCAGGACTAGCGGGCTTTCCTACGAGCAGTACTTC
d_call: -; j_call: TRBJ2-2; v_call: TRBV11-2; clone_size: -; cdr3_aa: CASSQKSGANTGELFF; cdr3_nt: TGTGCCAGCAGCCAAAAGTCAGGGGCGAACACCGGGGAGCTGTTTTTT
d_call: -; j_call: TRBJ1-2; v_call: TRBV6-5; clone_size: -; cdr3_aa: CASSYWQGNGYTF; cdr3_nt: TGTGCCAGCAGTTATTGGCAGGGCAATGGCTACACCTTC
d_call: TRBD2; j_call: TRBJ2-7; v_call: TRBV11-3; clone_size: -; cdr3_aa: CASSRGPPSGSSYEQYF; cdr3_nt: TGTGCCAGCAGCCGGGGGCCACCTAGCGGGAGCTCCTACGAGCAGTACTTC
d_call: TRBD2; j_call: TRBJ2-7; v_call: TRBV10-1; clone_size: -; cdr3_aa: CASRASGGSYEQYF; cdr3_nt: TGCGCCAGCAGGGCCAGCGGGGGGTCCTACGAGCAGTACTTC
d_call: -; j_call: TRBJ2-6; v_call: TRBV28; clone_size: -; cdr3_aa: CASSMRRSGANVLTF; cdr3_nt: TGTGCCAGCAGTATGCGGAGATCTGGGGCCAACGTCCTGACTTTC
d_call: TRBD1; j_call: TRBJ2-3; v_call: TRBV5-4; clone_size: -; cdr3_aa: CASSSVLGGGTDTQYF; cdr3_nt: TGTGCCAGCAGCTCTGTATTAGGGGGCGGCACAGATACGCAGTATTTT
d_call: -; j_call: TRBJ2-1; v_call: TRBV27; clone_size: -; cdr3_aa: CASSFRRLNEQFF; cdr3_nt: TGTGCCAGCAGTTTCCGCAGACTCAATGAGCAGTTCTTC
d_call: -; j_call: TRBJ1-1; v_call: TRBV28; clone_size: -; cdr3_aa: CASKEGRRMTEAFF; cdr3_nt: TGTGCCAGCAAGGAGGGGAGACGGATGACTGAAGCTTTCTTT
d_call: -; j_call: TRBJ2-6; v_call: TRBV18; clone_size: -; cdr3_aa: CASSLQGSGANVLTF; cdr3_nt: TGTGCCAGCTCACTACAGGGCTCTGGGGCCAACGTCCTGACTTTC